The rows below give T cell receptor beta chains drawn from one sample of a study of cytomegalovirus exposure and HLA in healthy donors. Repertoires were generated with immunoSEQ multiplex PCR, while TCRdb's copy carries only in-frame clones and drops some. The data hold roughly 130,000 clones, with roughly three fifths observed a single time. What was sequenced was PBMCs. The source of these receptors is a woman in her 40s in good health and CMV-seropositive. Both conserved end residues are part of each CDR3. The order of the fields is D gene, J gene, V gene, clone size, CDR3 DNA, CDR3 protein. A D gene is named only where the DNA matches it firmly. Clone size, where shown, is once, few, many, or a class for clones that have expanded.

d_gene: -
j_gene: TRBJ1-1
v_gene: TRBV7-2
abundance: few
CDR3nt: TGTGCCAGCAGCTTAACAGCAGCTAACACTGAAGCTTTCTTT
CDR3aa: CASSLTAANTEAFF

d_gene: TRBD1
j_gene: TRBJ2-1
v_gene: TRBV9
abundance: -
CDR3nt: TGTGCCAGCAGTAAAAATAGCAGGGGGCATGGCTCCAATGAGCAGTTCTTC
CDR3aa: CASSKNSRGHGSNEQFF

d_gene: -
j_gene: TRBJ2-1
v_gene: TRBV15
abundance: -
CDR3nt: TGTGCCACCAGCAGAGATCTGGCGGGATCGGGTAGTGAGCAGTTCTTC
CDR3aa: CATSRDLAGSGSEQFF

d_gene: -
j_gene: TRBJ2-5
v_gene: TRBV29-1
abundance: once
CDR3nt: TGCAGCGTCTCCAAAGGAGGGGGCGGGGAGACCCAGTACTTC
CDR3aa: CSVSKGGGGETQYF

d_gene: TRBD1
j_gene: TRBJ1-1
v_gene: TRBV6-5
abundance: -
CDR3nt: TGTGCCAGCATCAAAGGGACAGTTCCGGGTGAAGCTTTCTTT
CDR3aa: CASIKGTVPGEAFF

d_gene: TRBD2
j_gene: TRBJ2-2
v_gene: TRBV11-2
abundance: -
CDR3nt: TGTGCCAGCAGCTTGCTAGCGGGAGGATTCGGGACCGGGGAGCTGTTTTTT
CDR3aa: CASSLLAGGFGTGELFF

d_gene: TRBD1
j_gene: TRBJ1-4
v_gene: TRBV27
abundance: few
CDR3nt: TGTGCCAGCAGTCCCCGGACAGGGGGTGGGGAAAAACTGTTTTTT
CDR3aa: CASSPRTGGGEKLFF

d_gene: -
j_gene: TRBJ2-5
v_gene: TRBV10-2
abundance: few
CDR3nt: TGCGCCAGCAGCTGGGACTCCCAAGAGACCCAGTACTTC
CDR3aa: CASSWDSQETQYF

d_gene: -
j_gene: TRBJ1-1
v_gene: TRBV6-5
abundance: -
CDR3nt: TGTGCCAGCATTAAAGGACAGAGGAACACTGAAGCTTTCTTT
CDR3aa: CASIKGQRNTEAFF

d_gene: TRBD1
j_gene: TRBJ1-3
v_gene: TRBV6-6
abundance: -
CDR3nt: TGTGCCAGCAGACGACAGGGGTCTGGAAACACCATATATTTT
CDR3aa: CASRRQGSGNTIYF

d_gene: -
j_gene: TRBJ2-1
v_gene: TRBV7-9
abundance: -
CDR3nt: TGTGCCAGCAGCTTAGTAGAGGGGTACAGGGACGGAGAGCAGTTCTTC
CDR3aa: CASSLVEGYRDGEQFF

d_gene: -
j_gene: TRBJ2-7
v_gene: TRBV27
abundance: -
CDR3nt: TGTGCCAGCAGCCTGGACAGAAAGCAGTACTTC
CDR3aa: CASSLDRKQYF

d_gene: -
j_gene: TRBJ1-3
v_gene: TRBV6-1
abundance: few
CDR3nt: TGTGCCAGCAGTGAGGGCAGCTCTGGAAACACCATATATTTT
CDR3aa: CASSEGSSGNTIYF

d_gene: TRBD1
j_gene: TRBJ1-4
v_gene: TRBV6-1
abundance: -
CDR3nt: TGTGCCAGCAGTGATCGTCAGGGGGAAGGAAAACTGTTTTTT
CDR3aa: CASSDRQGEGKLFF

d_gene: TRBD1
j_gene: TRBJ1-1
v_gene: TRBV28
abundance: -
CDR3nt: TGTGCCAGCAGTTTAGCGCAGGGGGCTAAAGCTTTCTTT
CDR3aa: CASSLAQGAKAFF

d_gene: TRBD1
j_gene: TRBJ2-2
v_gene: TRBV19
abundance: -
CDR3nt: TGTGCCAGTAGTATCTTGCAGGGGGCCACCGGGGAGCTGTTTTTT
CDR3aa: CASSILQGATGELFF

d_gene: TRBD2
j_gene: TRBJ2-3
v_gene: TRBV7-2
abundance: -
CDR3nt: TGTGCCAGCAGCTTAATAGCGGGAGAGGGCACAGATACGCAGTATTTT
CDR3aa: CASSLIAGEGTDTQYF

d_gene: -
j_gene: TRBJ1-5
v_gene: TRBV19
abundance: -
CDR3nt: TGTGCCAGTAGTCCGCCGACGGGGGGGGTGGGTCAGCCCCAGCATTTT
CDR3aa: CASSPPTGGVGQPQHF

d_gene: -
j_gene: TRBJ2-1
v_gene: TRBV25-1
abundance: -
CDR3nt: TGTGCCAGCAGCTTCATAGGGCAGGGTGGCCCCTACAATGAGCAGTTCTTC
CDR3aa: CASSFIGQGGPYNEQFF

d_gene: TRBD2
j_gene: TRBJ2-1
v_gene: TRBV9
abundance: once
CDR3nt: TGTGCCAGCGACCGGGAGGGGAAATACAATGAGCAGTTCTTC
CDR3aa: CASDREGKYNEQFF

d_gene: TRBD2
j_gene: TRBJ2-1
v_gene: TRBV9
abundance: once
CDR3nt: TGTGCCAGCAGCGTAGGGGGACTAGCGGGAAGTGCTGCGTTCTTC
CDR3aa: CASSVGGLAGSAAFF

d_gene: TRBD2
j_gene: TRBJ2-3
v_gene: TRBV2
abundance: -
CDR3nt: TGTGCCAGCAGTGCTAGCGGGGGGAGGGCAGATACGCAGTATTTT
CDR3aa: CASSASGGRADTQYF

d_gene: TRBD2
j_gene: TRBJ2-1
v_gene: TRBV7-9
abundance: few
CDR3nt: TGTGCCAGCAGCTACCCCAGACTAGCGATCAATGAGCAGTTCTTC
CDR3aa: CASSYPRLAINEQFF

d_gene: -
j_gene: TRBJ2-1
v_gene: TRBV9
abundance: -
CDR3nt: TGTGCCAGCAGCTTATTAGCCGGTTCCTACAATGAGCAGTTCTTC
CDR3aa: CASSLLAGSYNEQFF

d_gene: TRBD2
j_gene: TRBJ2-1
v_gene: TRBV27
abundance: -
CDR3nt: TGTGCCAGCAGTATTCCACTAGCGGGAGGGCCTGGTGAGCAGTTCTTC
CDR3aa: CASSIPLAGGPGEQFF

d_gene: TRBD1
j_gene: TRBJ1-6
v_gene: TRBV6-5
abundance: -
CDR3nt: TGTGCCAGCAGTTACGGGACAGAGACTTCACCCCTCCACTTT
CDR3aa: CASSYGTETSPLHF

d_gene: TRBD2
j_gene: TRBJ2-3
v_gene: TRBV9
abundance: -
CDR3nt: TGTGCCAGCAGTTTAAAGACTAGCGGGGGGGCAGATACGCAGTATTTT
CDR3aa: CASSLKTSGGADTQYF

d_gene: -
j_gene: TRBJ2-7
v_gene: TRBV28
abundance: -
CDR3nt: TGTGCCAGCAGTCCTCCCCCGGGACACCCCCCCTACGAGCAGTACTTC
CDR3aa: CASSPPPGHPPYEQYF

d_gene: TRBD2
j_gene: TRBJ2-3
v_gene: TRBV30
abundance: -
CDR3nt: TGTGCCTGGAAACGCGGGGGGGCCAGCGCAGATACGCAGTATTTT
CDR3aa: CAWKRGGASADTQYF

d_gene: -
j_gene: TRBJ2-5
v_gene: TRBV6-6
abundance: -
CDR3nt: TGTGCCAGCAGGGGCGGGGTGGGGGAGACCCAGTACTTC
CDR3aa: CASRGGVGETQYF

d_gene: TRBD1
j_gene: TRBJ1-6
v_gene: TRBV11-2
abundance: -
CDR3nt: TGTGCCAGCAGCTTCTGGCAGGGGGATTCACCCCTCCACTTT
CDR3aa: CASSFWQGDSPLHF

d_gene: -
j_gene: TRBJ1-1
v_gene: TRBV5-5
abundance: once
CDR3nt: TGTGCCAGCAGCTTATCCCCAGGGGAAACTGAAGCTTTCTTT
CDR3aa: CASSLSPGETEAFF

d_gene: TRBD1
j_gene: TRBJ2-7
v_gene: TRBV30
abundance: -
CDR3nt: TGTGCCTGGAGTGCCGGACAGGGATCCTACGAGCAGTACTTC
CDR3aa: CAWSAGQGSYEQYF

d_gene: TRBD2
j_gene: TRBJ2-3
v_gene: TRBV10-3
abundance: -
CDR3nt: TGTGCCATCAGTGAGACTAGCGGGAGGGCAGATACGCAGTATTTT
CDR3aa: CAISETSGRADTQYF

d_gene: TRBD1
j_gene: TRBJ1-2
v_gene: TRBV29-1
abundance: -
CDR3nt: TGCAGCGTTGTGACAGGGATCGACTATGGCTACACCTTC
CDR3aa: CSVVTGIDYGYTF

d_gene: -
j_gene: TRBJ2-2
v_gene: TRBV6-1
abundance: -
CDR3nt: TGTGCCAGCAGACGCCAGGGCGGGGAGCTGTTTTTT
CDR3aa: CASRRQGGELFF

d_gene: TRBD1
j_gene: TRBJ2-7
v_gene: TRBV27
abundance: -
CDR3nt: TGTGCCAGCAGTTCGGGACAGGGAGGCTTCTACGAGCAGTACTTC
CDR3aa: CASSSGQGGFYEQYF

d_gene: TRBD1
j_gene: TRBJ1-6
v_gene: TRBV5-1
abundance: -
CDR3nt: TGCGCCAGCAGCTTCGAATCAGGGGGGAGCTCCTATAATTCACCCCTCCACTTT
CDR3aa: CASSFESGGSSYNSPLHF

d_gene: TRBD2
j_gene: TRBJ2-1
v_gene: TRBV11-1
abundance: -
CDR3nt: TGTGCCAGCAGCCTTCAAAGTCCTAGCGGTTTCAATGAGCAGTTCTTC
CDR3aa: CASSLQSPSGFNEQFF

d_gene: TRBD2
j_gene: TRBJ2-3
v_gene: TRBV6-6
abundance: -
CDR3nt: TGTGCCAGCAGGGAACAGACTAGCGGGGGGGTGGATACGCAGTATTTT
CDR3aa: CASREQTSGGVDTQYF

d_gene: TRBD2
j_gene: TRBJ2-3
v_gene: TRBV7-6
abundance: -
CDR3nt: TGTGCCAGCAGCTTAGCGGGGGGGAGCAAAGATACGCAGTATTTT
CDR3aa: CASSLAGGSKDTQYF

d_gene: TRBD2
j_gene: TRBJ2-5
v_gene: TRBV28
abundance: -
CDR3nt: TGTGCCAGCCGGGAGCGGGGGGGAGAGACCCAGTACTTC
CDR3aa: CASRERGGETQYF

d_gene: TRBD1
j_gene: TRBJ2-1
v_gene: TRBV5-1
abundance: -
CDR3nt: TGCGCCAGCAGTTATACCGGGACAGGGGGCATCAATGAGCAGTTCTTC
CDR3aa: CASSYTGTGGINEQFF

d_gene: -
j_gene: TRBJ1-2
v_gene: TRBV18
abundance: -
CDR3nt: TGTGCCAGCTCCCTAGATACTAACTATGGCTACACCTTC
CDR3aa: CASSLDTNYGYTF

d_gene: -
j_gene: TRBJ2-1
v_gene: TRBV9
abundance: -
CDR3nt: TGTGCCAGCAGCGTAGCACCAGTATCCCAGGATGAGCAGTTCTTC
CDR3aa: CASSVAPVSQDEQFF

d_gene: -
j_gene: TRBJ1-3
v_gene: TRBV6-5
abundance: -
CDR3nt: TGTGCCAGCAGGCCCGGGACTGCCTCTGGAAACACCATATATTTT
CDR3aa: CASRPGTASGNTIYF

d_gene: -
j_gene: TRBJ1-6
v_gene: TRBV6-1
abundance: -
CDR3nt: TGTGCCAGCAGTGGAAGACAGGATAATTCACCCCTCCACTTT
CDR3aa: CASSGRQDNSPLHF

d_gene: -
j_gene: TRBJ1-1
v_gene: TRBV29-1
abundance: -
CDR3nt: TGCAGCGTTGAGAATCCAGGGATGAACACTGAAGCTTTCTTT
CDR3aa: CSVENPGMNTEAFF

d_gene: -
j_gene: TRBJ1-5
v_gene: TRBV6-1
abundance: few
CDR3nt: TGTGCCGGTCGCAGGGGAGATCAGCCCCAGCATTTT
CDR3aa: CAGRRGDQPQHF

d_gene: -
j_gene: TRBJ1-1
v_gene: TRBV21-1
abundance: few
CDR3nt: TGTGCCAGCAGCAAGCGTACTTGTGGTACTGAAGCTTTCTTT
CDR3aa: CASSKRTCGTEAFF

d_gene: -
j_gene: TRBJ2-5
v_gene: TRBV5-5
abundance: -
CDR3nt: TGTGCCAGCAGCTTGGGTACAGGGTTAGAGACCCAGTACTTC
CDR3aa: CASSLGTGLETQYF